One sample yielded the 24 T cell receptor beta chains listed below, sequenced in a study of PD-1 blockade in classical Hodgkin lymphoma. The data were produced by immunoSEQ multiplex PCR, yet TCRdb's version contains in-frame clones alone and is incomplete. This table holds more than 90,000 clones, about 77% found once. Time point meaning: cycle 4 day 1 (C4D1), after less than seven weeks of nivolumab. Brentuximab vedotin exposure varied among the patients, all of whom had relapsed after autologous stem cell transplantation. Material: peripheral blood mononuclear cells (PBMCs), obtained before the fourth cycle of nivolumab. The source is a human donor with classical Hodgkin lymphoma.

The chain combines TRBV7-2 with TRBJ2-4, with D perhaps TRBD2 (6 bases). Per the germline V gene, CDR1 is SGHTA and CDR2 is FQGNSA. The CDR3 contains 15 residues. Trimming removed 4 bases from V and 1 base from J, with 11 bases in between. CDR3 sequence reads: CASSYAGPAKNIQYF. The CDR3 nucleotides are TGTGCCAGCAGCTATGCGGGACCGGCCAAAAACATTCAGTACTTC.

This clone was observed once. The V gene is TRBV29-1, the J gene TRBJ2-1; TRBD2 might be the D (5 bases). Germline assignment: CDR1 SQVTM and CDR2 ANQGSEA. CDR3 size: 14 residues. V shed 2 bases and J shed 9 bases, with 17 bases lying between them. The CDR3 DNA is TGCAGCGTTGAAATTGGTGGGTTGGGGAGTGAGCAGTTCTTC. It yields the protein CSVEIGGLGSEQFF.

The chain is built from TRBV6-5 and TRBJ2-7; D may be TRBD2 (7 bases). V shed 7 bases and J shed 2 bases, with 9 bases lying between them. The CDR3 loop spans 12 amino acids. Germline V gene sequence: CDR1 MNHEY, CDR2 SVGAGI. CDR3 loop: CASKRDTYEQYF. The CDR3 coding sequence is TGTGCCAGCAAGCGGGACACCTACGAGCAGTACTTC.

Comment on this clone: The same CDR3 is also encoded by other DNA sequences in this sample. The CDR3 region has the DNA TGTGCCAGCAGTGAGTCAGGTAGCACAGATACGCAGTATTTT. Its translation is CASSESGSTDTQYF. The chain recombines TRBV25-1 with TRBJ2-3; D remains unclear. V was cut by 3 bases and J by 0 bases, with 7 bases left in between. The CDR3 sequence is 14 residues long. Germline CDR1 is MGHDK and CDR2 is SYGVNS.

The genes are TRBV7-2 and TRBJ2-3; possibly TRBD2 for D (6 bases). The CDR3 spans 16 residues. Trimming left V 3 bases short and J 5 bases short, with 18 bases between. Per the germline V gene, CDR1 is SGHTA and CDR2 is FQGNSA. CDR3 protein: CASSFDGLIGEDTQYF. The CDR3 DNA is TGTGCCAGCAGCTTCGACGGACTAATCGGGGAAGATACGCAGTATTTT.

The CDR3 DNA reads TGTGCCAGCAGTGGCCGGTCGAATGAGCAGTTCTTC. This sequence encodes CASSGRSNEQFF. This chain joins TRBV11-3 and TRBJ2-1; D unclear. V dropped 6 bases and J dropped 7 bases, with 10 bases sitting between them. This CDR3 has 12 residues. Germline loops: CDR1 SGHNT, CDR2 YENEEA.

The chain combines TRBV9 with TRBJ2-7; 9 bases map to TRBD2. This CDR3 spans 17 amino acids. The trim removed 4 bases at V and 5 bases at J, leaving 16 bases unmatched. Germline assignment: CDR1 SGDLS and CDR2 YYNGEE. The CDR3 loop is CASSPHALAGVAHEQYF. DNA of the CDR3: TGTGCCAGCAGCCCCCATGCCTTAGCGGGAGTTGCCCACGAGCAGTACTTC. Based on the CDR3 plus reference TRBV9 and TRBJ2-7, the full variable domain is DSGVTQTPKHLITATGQRVTLRCSPRSGDLSVYWYQQSLDQGLQFLIQYYNGEERAKGNILERFSAQQFPDLHSELNLSSLELGDSALYFCASSPHALAGVAHEQYFGPGTRLTVT.

The V gene is TRBV4-2, the J gene TRBJ2-7; D might be TRBD1 (5 bases). Germline CDR1 reads LGHNA; CDR2 reads YNFKEQ. The CDR3 length is 15 residues. Deletions cut 0 bases from V and 2 bases from J, with 11 bases between. The CDR3 spells CASSQEWTKTYEQYF. CDR3 DNA: TGTGCCAGCAGCCAAGAGTGGACAAAAACCTACGAGCAGTACTTC.

CDR3 amino acids: CASGTLWDPRFNQPQHF. As DNA, the CDR3 is TGTGCCAGTGGGACCCTATGGGATCCAAGATTTAATCAGCCCCAGCATTTT. The chain uses TRBV19 and TRBJ1-5; weak D call: TRBD1 (5 bases). The CDR3 consists of 17 residues. V gave up 8 bases and J gave up 4 bases, with 24 bases separating them. Germline CDR1 reads LNHDA; CDR2 reads SQIVND (reference sequence).

J is TRBJ1-1 and V is TRBV27; 7 nucleotides match TRBD1. With V trimmed by 10 bases and J by 4 bases, 18 bases remained unmatched. The CDR3 is made up of 16 amino acids. Germline assignment: CDR1 MNHEY and CDR2 SMNVEV (reference sequence). The CDR3 region is CATRRGGGAFSTEAFF. CDR3 nucleotides: TGTGCCACGCGACGGGGAGGGGGCGCCTTTAGCACTGAAGCTTTCTTT.

The chain couples TRBV4-2 to TRBJ1-2; tentatively, D is TRBD1 (6 bases). Germline V CDR1 and CDR2: LGHNA, YNFKEQ. CDR3 size: 13 residues. Trimming stripped 0 bases from V and 4 bases from J, with 6 bases between. The CDR3 DNA sequence: TGTGCCAGCAGCCAAGAAGGGGGCTATGGCTACACCTTC. This translates into CASSQEGGYGYTF.

The chain uses TRBV9 and TRBJ2-7, with D perhaps matching TRBD2 (5 bases). The CDR3 sequence is 14 residues long. V was trimmed by 4 bases and J by 0 bases, leaving 11 bases between them. Germline loops: CDR1 SGDLS, CDR2 YYNGEE. CDR3 DNA sequence: TGTGCCAGCAGCTCCCGGACTGGCTCCTACGAGCAGTACTTC. Protein: CASSSRTGSYEQYF.

A note on this clone: A read error may explain this, as a much larger clone is one base away. The chain carries TRBV7-9 and TRBJ1-2; a weak D match, TRBD1 (6 bases). V was shortened by 1 base and J by 7 bases, with 10 bases between the two germline ends. The CDR3 runs to 13 residues. The V gene's germline CDR1 is SEHNR and CDR2 FQNEAQ (reference sequence). The CDR3 loop reads CASSLGGGRGYTF. The CDR3 DNA follows: TGTGCCAGCAGCTTAGGGGGGGGCCGTGGCTACACCTTC.

The J gene is TRBJ2-1, the V gene TRBV4-2; 10 bases are shared with TRBD2. CDR3 length equals 16 residues. The V gene's germline CDR1 is LGHNA and CDR2 YNFKEQ. Trimming took 2 bases from V and 10 from J; bases not matched to a gene: 11. The CDR3 bases are TGTGCCAGCAGCCAATCGGCAGCGGGAGGGCCTGGGGAGCAGTTCTTC. This translates into CASSQSAAGGPGEQFF.

The chain links TRBV20-1 to TRBJ1-1; D unclear. The CDR3 length is 11 residues. Germline assignment: CDR1 DFQATT and CDR2 SNEGSKA (reference sequence). The ends were cut back, 5 bases at V and 4 bases at J, with 8 bases in the middle. CDR3 bases: TGCAGTGCTCCGCGGGGCACTGAAGCTTTCTTT. Translating gives CSAPRGTEAFF.

V usage is TRBV19 and J usage is TRBJ2-1, with D hard to call. Germline CDR1 is LNHDA and CDR2 is SQIVND (reference sequence). The CDR3 is made up of 13 amino acids. V was pared by 6 bases and J by 4 bases, with 10 bases between. The CDR3 reads CASRGDFYNEQFF. CDR3 sequence (DNA): TGTGCCAGTAGAGGTGATTTTTACAATGAGCAGTTCTTC. Full variable domain (remainder filled in from reference TRBV19 and TRBJ2-1): DGGITQSPKYLFRKEGQNVTLSCEQNLNHDAMYWYRQDPGQGLRLIYYSQIVNDFQKGDIAEGYSVSREKKESFPLTVTSAQKNPTAFYLCASRGDFYNEQFFGPGTRLTVL.

This sequence joins TRBV6-6 and TRBJ1-2; D uncertain. Germline CDR1 is MNHNY and CDR2 is SVGAGI (reference sequence). The germline V and J ends were trimmed by 6 bases and 1 base, with 9 bases remaining between them. The CDR3 loop spans 13 amino acids. CDR3 nucleotide sequence: TGTGCCAGCAGCCTAGGGAGTAACTATGGCTACACCTTC. As protein: CASSLGSNYGYTF.

This clone was found a few times. The chain joins TRBV2 to TRBJ2-7, with TRBD1 matching over 7 bases. The J segment lost 0 bases and the V segment lost 6 bases, leaving 8 bases of the junction unmatched. CDR1 and CDR2 from the germline V gene are SNHLY and FYNNEI. The CDR3 consists of 15 residues. CDR3 in amino acids: CASRPDRAISYEQYF. Written as DNA, the CDR3 is TGTGCCAGCAGACCTGACAGGGCCATCTCCTACGAGCAGTACTTC.

The J gene is TRBJ2-1, the V gene TRBV10-3; 13 nucleotides agree with TRBD2. CDR1 is ENHRY, CDR2 SYGVKD, per germline. CDR3 length equals 13 residues. J gave up 5 bases and V 8 bases, and 0 bases lay outside the gene matches. CDR3 protein: CAIGTSGNNEQFF. The CDR3 nucleotides are TGTGCCATCGGGACTAGCGGGAACAATGAGCAGTTCTTC.

The chain has TRBV7-3 and TRBJ1-3; D unresolved. Trimming cost V 5 bases and J 3 bases, with 11 bases left between them. The CDR3 is 14 residues long. CDR1 and CDR2 (germline): SGHTA, FQGTGA. CDR3 region: CASSLHSVGNTIYF. CDR3 DNA sequence: TGTGCCAGCAGCCTTCACTCCGTTGGAAACACCATATATTTT. Full variable domain (rest looked up from reference TRBV7-3 and TRBJ1-3): GAGVSQTPSNKVTEKGKYVELRCDPISGHTALYWYRQSLGQGPEFLIYFQGTGAADDSGLPNDRFFAVRPEGSVSTLKIQRTERGDSAVYLCASSLHSVGNTIYFGEGSWLTVV.

Written as DNA, the CDR3 is TGTGCCACCAGCAGAGCGAATAATTCACCCCTCCACTTT. This codes for CATSRANNSPLHF. The J gene is TRBJ1-6, the V gene TRBV15; D is uncertain. V shed 1 base and J shed 5 bases, with 3 bases lying between them. This CDR3 spans 13 amino acids. The germline CDR1 and CDR2 sequences are LNHNV and YYDKDF (reference sequence).

V and J are TRBV2 and TRBJ2-7; 7 bases fit TRBD1. Germline lookup yields CDR1 SNHLY and CDR2 FYNNEI. The CDR3 contains 15 residues. J was trimmed by 1 base and V by 1 base; bases with no gene match: 4. The CDR3 loop is CASSEGQGPSYEQYF. CDR3 DNA: TGTGCCAGCAGTGAAGGACAGGGACCTTCCTACGAGCAGTACTTC.

The chain couples TRBV7-9 to TRBJ2-1; 9 bases agree with TRBD2. Trimming removed 0 bases from V and 4 bases from J; junction bases left unmatched: 4. Per germline, CDR1 SEHNR and CDR2 FQNEAQ (reference sequence). The CDR3 is 16 amino acids. This chain's CDR3 is CASSLASGGGYNEQFF. The CDR3 DNA sequence: TGTGCCAGCAGCTTAGCTAGCGGGGGCGGGTACAATGAGCAGTTCTTC.

This clone has a handful of counts. This chain joins TRBV18 and TRBJ1-2, with 11 bases lining up with TRBD1. The CDR3 runs 14 residues. After removal of 8 bases from V and 0 bases from J, the junction contained 2 bases not matched to a gene. The germline gives CDR1 KGHSH, CDR2 LQKENI. CDR3 sequence: CASRTGGTNYGYTF. For the CDR3, the DNA is TGTGCCAGCCGGACAGGGGGCACTAACTATGGCTACACCTTC.